The clone carrying this T cell receptor beta chain has a single count. This CDR3 has 11 residues. TCRdb's table, derived via immunoSEQ multiplex PCR, lists solely in-frame clones and lacks some. Of some 1 million clones detected, around 76% appear once; the ten largest clones hold 1.4%. The data belong to a study of shared clonotypes between healthy human individuals. The chain carries TRBV21-1 and TRBJ2-4. TRBV21-1 is marked as a pseudogene. The sequencing sample was made of memory CD4+ T cells sorted from blood. Described subset: CD45RA-negative fraction. The sequence came from a man in his late teens or twenties in good health. In DNA, the CDR3 is TGTGCCAGCAGCAAAGTTCCCATTCAGTACTTC. Its translation is CASSKVPIQYF.